This TCR beta chain was obtained from a study of cytotoxic CD8 clonotypes in ibrutinib-treated CLL. Germline-derived CDR1 and CDR2 are SGDLS and YYNGEE. The CDR3 covers 15 residues. J gave up 1 base and V 4 bases, and 5 bases lay outside the gene matches. The intended depth for sequencing was 1 in 200,000 to 1 in 1 million T cells. Clones were sequenced by immunoSEQ multiplex PCR, and TCRdb holds only the in-frame ones, with some missing. The table lists around 150,000 clones, roughly four fifths of them singletons, with roughly 2% in the top ten. The J gene is TRBJ2-1, the V gene TRBV9; 7 nucleotides agree with TRBD1. The sample in question was PBMCs, obtained after 12 months of ibrutinib treatment. The receptor comes from a human donor with chronic lymphocytic leukemia. The DNA of the CDR3 is TGTGCCAGCAGCCAAGGGACAGCGTCCTACAATGAGCAGTTCTTC. Translated: CASSQGTASYNEQFF.